This T cell receptor (beta chain) comes out of a study of T cell repertoires in cytomegalovirus infection. Study background: CMV infection and matching HLA type were both indicated by public TCR beta signatures.

One entry per CDR3 protein results from TCRdb running MiXCR on the reads. The sample contains about 180,000 distinct CDR3 sequences, 13% to 15% of which appear only once. Study findings and constraints: CMV-specific TCR beta clonotypes restricted by HLA-C were the ones dominating the ex vivo response. CMV carriers having the relevant HLA were flagged by cumulative public TCR beta family frequency.

Remarks on this clonotype: The antigen remains unidentified.

Sequenced: PBMCs. This clonotype was obtained from a human donor in good health (CMV status not recorded). Some clones in this sample may be carry-over from other donors' samples.

The CDR3, as DNA: TGCAGTGCTGCAACCGGGACAGGGGTAGCAGATACGCAGTATTTT. Translating gives CSAATGTGVADTQYF. V and J are TRBV20-1 and TRBJ2-3; 10 nucleotides agree with TRBD1. The J segment lost 4 bases and the V segment lost 5 bases, leaving 9 bases of the junction unmatched. Germline CDR1 and CDR2: DFQATT and SNEGSKA (reference sequence). The CDR3 consists of 15 residues.